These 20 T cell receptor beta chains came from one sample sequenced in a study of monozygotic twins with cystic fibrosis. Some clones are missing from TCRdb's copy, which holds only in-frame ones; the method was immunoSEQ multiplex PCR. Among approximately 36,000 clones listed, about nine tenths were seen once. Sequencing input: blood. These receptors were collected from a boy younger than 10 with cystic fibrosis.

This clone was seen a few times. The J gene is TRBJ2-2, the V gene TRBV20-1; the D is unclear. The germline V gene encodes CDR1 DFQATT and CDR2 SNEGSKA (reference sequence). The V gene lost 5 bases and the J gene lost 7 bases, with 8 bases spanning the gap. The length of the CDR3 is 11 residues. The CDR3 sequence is CSAPLVGELFF. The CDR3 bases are TGCAGTGCTCCCTTAGTCGGGGAGCTGTTTTTT.

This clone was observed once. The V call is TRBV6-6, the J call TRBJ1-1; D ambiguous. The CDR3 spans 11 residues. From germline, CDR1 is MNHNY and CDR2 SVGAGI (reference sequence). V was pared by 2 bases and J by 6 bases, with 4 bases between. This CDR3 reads CASSYGAEAFF. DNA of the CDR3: TGTGCCAGCAGTTACGGGGCTGAAGCTTTCTTT.

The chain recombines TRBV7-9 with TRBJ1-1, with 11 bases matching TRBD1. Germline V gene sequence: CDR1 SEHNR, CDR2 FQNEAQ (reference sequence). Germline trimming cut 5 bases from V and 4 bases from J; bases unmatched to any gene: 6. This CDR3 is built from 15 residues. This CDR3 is CASSPRTGGVTEAFF. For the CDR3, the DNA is TGTGCCAGCAGCCCCCGGACAGGGGGCGTCACTGAAGCTTTCTTT. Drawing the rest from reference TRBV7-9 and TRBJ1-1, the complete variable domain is DTGVSQNPRHKITKRGQNVTFRCDPISEHNRLYWYRQTLGQGPEFLTYFQNEAQLEKSRLLSDRFSAERPKGSFSTLEIQRTEQGDSAMYLCASSPRTGGVTEAFFGQGTRLTVV.

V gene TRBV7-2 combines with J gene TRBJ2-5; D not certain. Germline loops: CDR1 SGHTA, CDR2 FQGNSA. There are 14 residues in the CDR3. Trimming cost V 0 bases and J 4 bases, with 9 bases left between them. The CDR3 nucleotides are TGTGCCAGCAGCTTAGCCCCCCGAGGAGAGACCCAGTACTTC. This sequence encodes CASSLAPRGETQYF.

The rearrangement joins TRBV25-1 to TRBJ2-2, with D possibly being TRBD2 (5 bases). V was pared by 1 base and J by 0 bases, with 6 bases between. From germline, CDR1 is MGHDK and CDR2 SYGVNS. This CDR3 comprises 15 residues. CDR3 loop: CASSEWTSNTGELFF. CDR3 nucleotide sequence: TGTGCCAGCAGTGAATGGACTTCGAACACCGGGGAGCTGTTTTTT.

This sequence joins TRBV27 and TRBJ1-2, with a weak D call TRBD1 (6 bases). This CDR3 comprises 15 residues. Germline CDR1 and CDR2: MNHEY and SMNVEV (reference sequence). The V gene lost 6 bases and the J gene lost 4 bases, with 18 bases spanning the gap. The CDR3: CASRPVGGSGYGYTF. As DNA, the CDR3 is TGTGCCAGCAGGCCCGTCGGGGGCTCGGGCTATGGCTACACCTTC.

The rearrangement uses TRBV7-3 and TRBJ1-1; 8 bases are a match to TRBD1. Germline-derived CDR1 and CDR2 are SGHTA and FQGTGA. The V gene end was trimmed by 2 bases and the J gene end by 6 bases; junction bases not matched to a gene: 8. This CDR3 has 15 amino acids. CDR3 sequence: CASSLGQGRFAEAFF. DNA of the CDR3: TGTGCCAGCAGCTTAGGACAGGGACGTTTCGCTGAAGCTTTCTTT.

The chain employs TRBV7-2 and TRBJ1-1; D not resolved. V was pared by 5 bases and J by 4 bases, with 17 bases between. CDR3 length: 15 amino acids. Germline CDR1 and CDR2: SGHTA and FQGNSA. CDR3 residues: CASSPLRPMATEAFF. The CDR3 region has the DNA TGTGCCAGCAGCCCCCTCAGACCTATGGCCACTGAAGCTTTCTTT.

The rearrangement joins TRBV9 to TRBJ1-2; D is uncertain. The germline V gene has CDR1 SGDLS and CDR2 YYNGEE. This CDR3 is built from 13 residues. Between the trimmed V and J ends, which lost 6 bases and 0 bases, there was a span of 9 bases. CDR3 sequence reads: CASNGETNYGYTF. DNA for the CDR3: TGTGCCAGCAACGGAGAGACTAACTATGGCTACACCTTC. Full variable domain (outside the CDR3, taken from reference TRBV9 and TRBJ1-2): DSGVTQTPKHLITATGQRVTLRCSPRSGDLSVYWYQQSLDQGLQFLIQYYNGEERAKGNILERFSAQQFPDLHSELNLSSLELGDSALYFCASNGETNYGYTFGSGTRLTVV.

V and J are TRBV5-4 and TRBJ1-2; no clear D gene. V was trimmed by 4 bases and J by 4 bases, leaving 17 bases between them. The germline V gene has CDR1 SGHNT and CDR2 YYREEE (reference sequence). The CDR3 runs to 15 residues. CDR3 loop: CASSPEAVRSYGYTF. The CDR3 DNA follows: TGTGCCAGCAGCCCTGAGGCCGTCCGGAGCTATGGCTACACCTTC. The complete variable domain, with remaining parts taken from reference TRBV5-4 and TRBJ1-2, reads ETGVTQSPTHLIKTRGQQVTLRCSSQSGHNTVSWYQQALGQGPQFIFQYYREEENGRGNFPPRFSGLQFPNYSSELNVNALELDDSALYLCASSPEAVRSYGYTFGSGTRLTVV.

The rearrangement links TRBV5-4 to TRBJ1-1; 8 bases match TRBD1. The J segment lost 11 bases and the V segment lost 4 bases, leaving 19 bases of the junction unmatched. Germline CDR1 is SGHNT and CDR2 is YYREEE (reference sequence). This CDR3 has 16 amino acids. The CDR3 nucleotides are TGTGCCAGCAGCCCAGGAGGCAGGGGGCATATCCCTAAGGCTTTCTTT. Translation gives CASSPGGRGHIPKAFF.

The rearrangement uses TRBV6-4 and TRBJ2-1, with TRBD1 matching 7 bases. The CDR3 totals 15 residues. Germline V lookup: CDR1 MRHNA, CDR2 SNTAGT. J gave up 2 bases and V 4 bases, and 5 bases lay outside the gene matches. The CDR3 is CASSARTGTYNEQFF. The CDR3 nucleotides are TGTGCCAGCAGTGCCCGGACAGGAACCTACAATGAGCAGTTCTTC.

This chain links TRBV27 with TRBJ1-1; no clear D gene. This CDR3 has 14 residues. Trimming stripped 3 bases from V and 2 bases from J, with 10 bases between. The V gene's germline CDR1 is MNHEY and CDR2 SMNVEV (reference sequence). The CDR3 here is CASSLRQVNTEAFF. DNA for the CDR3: TGTGCCAGCAGTTTGAGGCAGGTTAACACTGAAGCTTTCTTT.

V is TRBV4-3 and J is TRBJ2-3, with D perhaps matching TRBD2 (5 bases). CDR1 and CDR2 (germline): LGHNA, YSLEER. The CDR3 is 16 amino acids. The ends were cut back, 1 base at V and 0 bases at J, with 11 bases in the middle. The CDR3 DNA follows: TGCGCCAGCAGCCAAGTTTACCAGCGGAGCACAGATACGCAGTATTTT. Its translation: CASSQVYQRSTDTQYF.

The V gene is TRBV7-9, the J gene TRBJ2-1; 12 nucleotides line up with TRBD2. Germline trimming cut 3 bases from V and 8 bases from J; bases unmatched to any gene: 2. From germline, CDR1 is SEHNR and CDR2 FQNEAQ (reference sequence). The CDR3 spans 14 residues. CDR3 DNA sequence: TGTGCCAGCAGCTTGGGACTAGCGGGTGATGAGCAGTTCTTC. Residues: CASSLGLAGDEQFF.

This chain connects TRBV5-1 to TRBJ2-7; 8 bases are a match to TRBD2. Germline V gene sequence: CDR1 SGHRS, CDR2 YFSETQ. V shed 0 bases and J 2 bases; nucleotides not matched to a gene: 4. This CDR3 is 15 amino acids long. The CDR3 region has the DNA TGCGCCAGCAGCTTGGCCTTTAGCGGGACCTACGAGCAGTACTTC. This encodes CASSLAFSGTYEQYF. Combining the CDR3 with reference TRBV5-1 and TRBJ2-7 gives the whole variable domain KAGVTQTPRYLIKTRGQQVTLSCSPISGHRSVSWYQQTPGQGLQFLFEYFSETQRNKGNFPGRFSGRQFSNSRSEMNVSTLELGDSALYLCASSLAFSGTYEQYFGPGTRLTVT.

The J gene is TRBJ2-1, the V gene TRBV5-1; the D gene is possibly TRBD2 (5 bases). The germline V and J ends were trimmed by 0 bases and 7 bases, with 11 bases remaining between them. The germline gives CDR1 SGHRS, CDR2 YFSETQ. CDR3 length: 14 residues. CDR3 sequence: CASSLEAGLNEQFF. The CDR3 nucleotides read TGCGCCAGCAGCTTGGAGGCGGGCCTTAATGAGCAGTTCTTC.

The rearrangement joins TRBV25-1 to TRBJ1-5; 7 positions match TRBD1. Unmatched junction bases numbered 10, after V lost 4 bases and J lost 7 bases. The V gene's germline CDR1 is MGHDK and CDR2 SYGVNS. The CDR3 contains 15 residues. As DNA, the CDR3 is TGTGCCAGCAGTGCTAAAGGGGGCAGGGGACAGCCCCAGCATTTT. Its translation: CASSAKGGRGQPQHF.

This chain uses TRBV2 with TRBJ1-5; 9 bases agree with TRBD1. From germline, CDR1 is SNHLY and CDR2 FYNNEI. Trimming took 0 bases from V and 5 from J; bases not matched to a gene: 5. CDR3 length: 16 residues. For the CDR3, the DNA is TGTGCCAGCAGTGAAGCAGACAGGGGGACCTATCAGCCCCAGCATTTT. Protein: CASSEADRGTYQPQHF.

The chain's CDR3 is CASSEGGVWEAFF. Here the CDR3 DNA reads TGTGCCAGCAGTGAAGGTGGGGTTTGGGAAGCTTTCTTT. The chain combines TRBV6-1 with TRBJ1-1; D is unclear. The length of the CDR3 is 13 residues. Deletions cut 1 base from V and 8 bases from J, with 11 bases between. Germline CDR1 is MNHNS and CDR2 is SASEGT.